This entry lists 15 T cell receptor beta chains sequenced from one sample in a study of blood T cells in healthy people across ages. A second PCR of about 7 to 12 cycles used a sample-barcoded 5' primer and a J-beta primer mix. TCRdb used MiXCR to reprocess the 5' RACE reads, holding one entry per CDR3 protein. Altogether about 1.4 million distinct CDR3 sequences are present, almost 60% being singletons, with the ten largest covering about 6.7%. Sequenced: blood. Source of these receptors: a young man in good health.

V is TRBV12-3 or TRBV12-4 and J is TRBJ2-7, with 15 bases fitting TRBD2. V lost 5 bases to trimming and J lost 3 bases; unmatched junction nucleotides: 14. This CDR3 is 19 amino acids long. The DNA for the CDR3 is TGTGCCAGCAGTCCCGGGACTAGCGGGGGGTGGGGTGGTTTCTACGAGCAGTACTTC. Translation gives CASSPGTSGGWGGFYEQYF.

The rearrangement uses TRBV7-2 and TRBJ2-7; TRBD1 matches at 8 bases. The CDR3 runs to 16 residues. Unmatched junction bases numbered 12, after V lost 5 bases and J lost 3 bases. Germline CDR1 and CDR2: SGHTA and FQGNSA. The CDR3 reads CASSLRRDRKVYEQYF. The CDR3 DNA is TGTGCCAGCAGCCTGCGGAGGGACAGGAAAGTCTACGAGCAGTACTTC.

The rearrangement uses TRBV7-2 and TRBJ2-5; D remains ambiguous. The germline V and J ends were trimmed by 2 bases and 7 bases, with 8 bases remaining between them. The germline gives CDR1 SGHTA, CDR2 FQGNSA. This CDR3 contains 12 residues. CDR3 DNA: TGTGCCAGCAGCTTATCCGTGGCGACCCAGTACTTC. Translating it yields CASSLSVATQYF.

The chain recombines TRBV15 with TRBJ1-1; D possibly corresponds to TRBD1 (5 bases). This CDR3 has 11 amino acids. CDR1 and CDR2 (germline): LNHNV, YYDKDF (reference sequence). V was cut by 8 bases and J by 5 bases, with 9 bases left in between. CDR3 sequence: CATLWGTEAFF. In DNA form, the CDR3 reads TGTGCCACCCTTTGGGGGACTGAAGCTTTCTTT. Based on the CDR3 plus reference TRBV15 and TRBJ1-1, the full variable domain is DAMVIQNPRYQVTQFGKPVTLSCSQTLNHNVMYWYQQKSSQAPKLLFHYYDKDFNNEADTPDNFQSRRPNTSFCFLDIRSPGLGDTAMYLCATLWGTEAFFGQGTRLTVV.

The chain has TRBV3-1 and TRBJ1-2, with D maybe TRBD1 (6 bases). The length of the CDR3 is 16 residues. Deletions cut 0 bases from V and 2 bases from J, with 13 bases between. CDR1 and CDR2 from the germline V gene are LGHDT and YNNKEL (reference sequence). CDR3 sequence reads: CASSQEGQYTNYGYTF. In DNA form, the CDR3 reads TGTGCCAGCAGCCAAGAAGGACAGTACACCAACTATGGCTACACCTTC.

This clonotype showed up just a few times. The chain has TRBV7-6 and TRBJ2-7, with D perhaps matching TRBD2 (6 bases). The V gene's germline CDR1 is SGHVS and CDR2 FNYEAQ. Trimming cost V 3 bases and J 0 bases, with 18 bases left between them. This CDR3 is built from 17 residues. Written as DNA, the CDR3 is TGTGCCAGCAGCTTGGGACCGGGACTGGCAAGCTCCTACGAGCAGTACTTC. Residues: CASSLGPGLASSYEQYF.

The CDR3 region has the DNA TGTGCCAGCAGACAGCAGGGGGACGGCAATCAGCCCCAGCATTTT. It encodes CASRQQGDGNQPQHF. J is TRBJ1-5 and V is TRBV21-1; the DNA was not compared with TRBD1, the D call given in the table. TRBV21-1 is classified as a pseudogene. The CDR3 is made up of 15 amino acids.

This chain joins TRBV6-5 and TRBJ2-1; 9 bases map to TRBD1. The CDR3 loop spans 13 amino acids. V trimming: 2 bases; J trimming: 9 bases; junction bases outside the gene matches: 2. Per the germline V gene, CDR1 is MNHEY and CDR2 is SVGAGI. In nucleotides, the CDR3 is TGTGCCAGCAGTTACAAGACAGGGGGTGAGCAGTTCTTC. Translating it yields CASSYKTGGEQFF.

This clonotype was recorded a few times. The rearrangement uses TRBV7-9 and TRBJ1-6; D uncertain. CDR1 is SEHNR, CDR2 FQNEAQ, per germline (reference sequence). V lost 0 bases and J lost 5, with 8 bases in between. The CDR3 totals 15 residues. Here the CDR3 DNA reads TGTGCCAGCAGCTTAGCAGGTGGCAATAATTCACCCCTCCACTTT. It translates to CASSLAGGNNSPLHF.

This clonotype was picked up one time. This chain links TRBV25-1 with TRBJ2-1; 7 bases agree with TRBD2. Trimming at V came to 4 bases and at J to 10 bases, leaving 13 bases not matched to a gene. Germline V gene sequence: CDR1 MGHDK, CDR2 SYGVNS. This CDR3 comprises 15 residues. For the CDR3, the DNA is TGTGCCAGCAGTGGACCTTTGGGAGGGGCCGGGGAGCAGTTCTTC. Translated: CASSGPLGGAGEQFF.

In its sample, this clonotype was seen a few times. The rearrangement links TRBV18 to TRBJ2-4, with 16 bases matching TRBD2. Near its end, the DNA agrees better with TRBJ2-7, so the J call may be wrong. The CDR3 contains 16 residues. Germline V gene sequence: CDR1 KGHSH, CDR2 LQKENI. The CDR3 loop reads CASSLGLAGGLNEQYF. The CDR3 DNA is TGTGCCAGCTCACTGGGACTAGCGGGAGGGCTGAACGAGCAGTACTTC.

This clonotype showed up many times. The V gene is TRBV11-2, the J gene TRBJ2-5; no definite D call. The V and J ends lost 5 bases and 6 bases respectively, with 13 bases between them. CDR3 length: 13 residues. The germline CDR1 and CDR2 sequences are SGHAT and FQNNGV. CDR3 protein: CASSPMSRQTQYF. CDR3 coding DNA: TGTGCCAGCAGCCCAATGAGTAGGCAGACCCAGTACTTC.

This clonotype was seen a few times. This chain connects TRBV27 to TRBJ2-1; no reliable D call. Germline CDR1 is MNHEY and CDR2 is SMNVEV (reference sequence). V lost 0 bases and J lost 6, with 12 bases in between. CDR3 length equals 15 residues. CDR3 in amino acids: CASSLSDLQLNEQFF. CDR3 coding DNA: TGTGCCAGCAGTTTATCGGACCTTCAACTCAATGAGCAGTTCTTC.

The rearrangement joins TRBV4-1 to TRBJ1-4; D possibly corresponds to TRBD1 (5 bases). The V end lost 3 bases, the J end lost 8 bases, and 16 bases lay between the germline ends. CDR1 is MGHRA, CDR2 YSYEKL, per germline. This CDR3 has 15 amino acids. The CDR3, as DNA: TGCGCCAGCAGCCAGGAAGGAAGGGGAGGGGAAAAACTGTTTTTT. Amino acid sequence: CASSQEGRGGEKLFF.

This chain uses TRBV10-3 with TRBJ1-2; D may be TRBD1 (5 bases). Germline assignment: CDR1 ENHRY and CDR2 SYGVKD. The V end was cut by 7 bases, the J end by 4 bases, with 22 bases between. CDR3 size: 16 residues. The CDR3 loop is CAIMGSVGRAPYGYTF. CDR3 nucleotide sequence: TGTGCCATCATGGGCTCCGTGGGCAGGGCGCCCTATGGCTACACCTTC.